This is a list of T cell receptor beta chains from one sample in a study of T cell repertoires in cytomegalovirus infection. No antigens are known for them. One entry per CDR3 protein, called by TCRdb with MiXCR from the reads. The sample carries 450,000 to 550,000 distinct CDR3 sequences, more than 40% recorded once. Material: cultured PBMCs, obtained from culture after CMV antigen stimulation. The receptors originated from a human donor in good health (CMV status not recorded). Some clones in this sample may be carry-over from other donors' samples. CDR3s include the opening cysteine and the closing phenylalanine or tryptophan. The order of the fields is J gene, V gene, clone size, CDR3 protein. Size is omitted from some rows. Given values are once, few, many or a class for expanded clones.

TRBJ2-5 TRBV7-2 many CASSSLAGVETQYF
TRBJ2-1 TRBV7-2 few CASNPGTGYVHEQFF
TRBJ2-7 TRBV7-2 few CASSPDRAVSYEQYF
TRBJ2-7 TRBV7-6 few CASSPGGGGTYEQYF
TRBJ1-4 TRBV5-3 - CASSSSTELNEKLFF
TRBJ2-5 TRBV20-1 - CSALLSGQETQYF
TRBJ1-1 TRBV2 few CASSQTGLVNTEAFF
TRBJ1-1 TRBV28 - CASSPAMGPVEAFF
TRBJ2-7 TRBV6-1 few CASRAGTRPYEQYF
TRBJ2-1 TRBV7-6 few CASSLQGLEYYNEQFF
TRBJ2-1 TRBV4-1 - CASSHLPGLADNEQFF
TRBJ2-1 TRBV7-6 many CASSLARGRVHSYSYNEQFF
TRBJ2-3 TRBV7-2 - CASSRNLAGGPNTQYF
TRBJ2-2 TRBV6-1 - CASPAGGMAGELFF
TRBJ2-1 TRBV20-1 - CSAREGGPYNEQFF
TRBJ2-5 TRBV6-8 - CASSYSSASETQYF
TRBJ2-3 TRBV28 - CASSPGRVKNTQYF
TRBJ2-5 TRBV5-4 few CASSLLGTQETQYF
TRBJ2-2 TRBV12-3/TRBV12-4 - CASRKGGDGGTGELFF
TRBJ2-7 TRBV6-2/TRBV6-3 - CASSTRTPAGANYEQYF
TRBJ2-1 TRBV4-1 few CASSQPGLAGVSSYNEQFF
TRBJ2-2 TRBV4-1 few CASSQVRAGVISGELFF